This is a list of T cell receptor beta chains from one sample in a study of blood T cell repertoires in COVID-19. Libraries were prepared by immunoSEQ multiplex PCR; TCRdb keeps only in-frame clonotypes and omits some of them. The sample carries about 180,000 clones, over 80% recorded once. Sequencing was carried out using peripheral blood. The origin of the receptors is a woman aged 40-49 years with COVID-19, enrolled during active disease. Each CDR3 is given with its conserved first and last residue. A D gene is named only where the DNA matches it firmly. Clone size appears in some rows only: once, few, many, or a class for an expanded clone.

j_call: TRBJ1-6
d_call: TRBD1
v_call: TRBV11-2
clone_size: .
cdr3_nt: TGTGCCAGCAGCCGGGCCGGGACAGGCACGTCACCCCTCCACTTT
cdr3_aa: CASSRAGTGTSPLHF

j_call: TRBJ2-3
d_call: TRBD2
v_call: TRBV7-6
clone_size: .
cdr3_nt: TGTGCCAGCAGCTTAGCTTTTGGTGCGGGGGGGGGCACAGATACGCAGTATTTT
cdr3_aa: CASSLAFGAGGGTDTQYF

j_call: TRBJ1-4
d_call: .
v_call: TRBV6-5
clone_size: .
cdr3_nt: TGTGCCAGCAGTTACCTCAGGGTAGGAGAAAAACTGTTTTTT
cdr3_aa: CASSYLRVGEKLFF

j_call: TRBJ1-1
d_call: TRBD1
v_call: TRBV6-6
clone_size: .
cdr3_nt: TGTGCCAGCAGTTACGGGACAGGGAACACTGAAGCTTTCTTT
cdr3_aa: CASSYGTGNTEAFF

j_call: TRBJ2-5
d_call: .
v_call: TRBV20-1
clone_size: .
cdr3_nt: TGCAGTGCTAGCCAGCAAGAGACCCAGTACTTC
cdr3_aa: CSASQQETQYF

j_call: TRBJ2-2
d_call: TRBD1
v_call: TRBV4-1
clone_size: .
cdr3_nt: TGCGCCAGCAGCCTGGGACAGGGGGCGCCCGGGGAGCTGTTTTTT
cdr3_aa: CASSLGQGAPGELFF

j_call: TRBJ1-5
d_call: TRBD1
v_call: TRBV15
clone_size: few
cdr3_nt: TGTGCCACCGACCGGGACAGTCGGGCAAATCAGCCCCAGCATTTT
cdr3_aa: CATDRDSRANQPQHF

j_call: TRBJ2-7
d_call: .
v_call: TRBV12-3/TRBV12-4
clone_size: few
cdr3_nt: TGTGCCAGCAGCTCATCCAGCGAGCAGTACTTC
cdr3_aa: CASSSSSEQYF

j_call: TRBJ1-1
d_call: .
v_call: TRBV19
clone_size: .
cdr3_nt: TGTGCCAGTAGTCGGACAGCGGTGAACACTGAAGCTTTCTTT
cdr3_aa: CASSRTAVNTEAFF

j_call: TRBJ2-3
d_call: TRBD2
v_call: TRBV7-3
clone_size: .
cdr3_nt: TGTGCCAGCAGCAAGGCGGGAGGGCTCACAGATACGCAGTATTTT
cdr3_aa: CASSKAGGLTDTQYF

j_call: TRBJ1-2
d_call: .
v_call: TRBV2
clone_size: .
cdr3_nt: TGTGCCAGCAGTGAAATGGAGGAGCAGGTTCAAGGCTACACCTTC
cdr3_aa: CASSEMEEQVQGYTF